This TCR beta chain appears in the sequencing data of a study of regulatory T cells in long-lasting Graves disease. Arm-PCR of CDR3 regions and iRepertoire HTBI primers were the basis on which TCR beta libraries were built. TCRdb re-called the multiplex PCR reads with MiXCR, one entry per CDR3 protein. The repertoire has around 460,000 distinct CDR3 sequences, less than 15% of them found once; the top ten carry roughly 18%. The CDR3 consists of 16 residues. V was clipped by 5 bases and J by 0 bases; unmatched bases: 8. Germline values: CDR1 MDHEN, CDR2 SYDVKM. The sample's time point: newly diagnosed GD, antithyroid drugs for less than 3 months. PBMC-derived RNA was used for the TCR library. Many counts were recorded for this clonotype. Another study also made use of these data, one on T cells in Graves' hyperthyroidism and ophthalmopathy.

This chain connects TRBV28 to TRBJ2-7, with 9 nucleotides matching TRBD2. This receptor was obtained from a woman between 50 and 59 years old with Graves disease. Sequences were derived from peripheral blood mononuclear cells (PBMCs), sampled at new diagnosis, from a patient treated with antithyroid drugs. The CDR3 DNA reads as TGTGCCAGCAGTGCGGGAGGGACGATAAGCTCCTACGAGCAGTACTTC. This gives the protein CASSAGGTISSYEQYF.